The clone carrying this T cell receptor beta chain was seen repeatedly, ten times or more. Amplified regions were TCR beta CDR3 sequences from RNA transcripts. Primed by the HTBI set, a first-round RT-PCR was run on the TCR CDR3. Using its own MiXCR run on the multiplex PCR reads, TCRdb lists one record per CDR3 protein. The sample holds approximately 710,000 distinct CDR3 sequences, roughly 17% seen once. The sample comes from a study of T cells in Graves' hyperthyroidism and ophthalmopathy. The receptor was derived from a man over 45 with Graves' hyperthyroidism. The specimen sequenced was blood.

The CDR3, as DNA: TGTGCCAGCAGTCAGAACAGGGCAGAGACCCAGTACTTC. This sequence encodes CASSQNRAETQYF. J is TRBJ2-5 and V is TRBV14, with D tentatively TRBD1 (6 bases). The CDR3 is 13 residues long. V was clipped by 6 bases and J by 4 bases, with 12 bases between them. Germline V lookup: CDR1 SGHDN, CDR2 FVKESK.